The source of this T cell receptor (beta chain) is a study of multiple sclerosis patients with progressive multifocal leukoencephalopathy. Method: immunoSEQ multiplex PCR; TCRdb's copy keeps in-frame clones and lacks some. The sample lists under 30,000 clones, 90% occurring once. The CDR3 runs to 17 residues. Germline V CDR1 and CDR2: MGHRA, YSYEKL. V was shortened by 0 bases and J by 3 bases, with 15 bases between the two germline ends. This clone was found a few times. Time point of the sample: around 12 months of natalizumab therapy. The control group, sampled over time, had multiple sclerosis, received natalizumab and did not develop PML. Prior interferon beta treatment was universal, and the PML patients were all female. Samples T1 and T2 were drawn at 6 and 12 months of therapy, respectively.

The sequence came from a human donor with multiple sclerosis. This chain uses TRBV4-1 with TRBJ2-1, with D perhaps TRBD1 or TRBD2 (5 bases each). Source: PBMCs, taken from a patient treated with natalizumab. This CDR3 reads CASSQDSVGAFYNEQFF. DNA for the CDR3: TGCGCCAGCAGCCAAGATAGCGTCGGGGCTTTCTACAATGAGCAGTTCTTC.